A single sample is the source of the 18 T cell receptor beta chains below, sequenced in a study of T cells in Graves' hyperthyroidism and ophthalmopathy. Amplification of TCR beta CDR3 regions was performed using RNA transcripts as template. An initial round of RT-PCR targeting the TCR CDR3 relied on the HTBI primer set. TCRdb fed the multiplex PCR reads into MiXCR, producing one record per CDR3 protein. The table shows some 600,000 distinct CDR3 sequences, with about 15% occurring only once. The specimen sequenced was blood. Every receptor here comes from a woman in her twenties or thirties with Graves' hyperthyroidism that later progressed to Graves' ophthalmopathy.

In this sample, this clonotype turned up many times. V gene TRBV7-9 combines with J gene TRBJ2-2, with TRBD2 as a possible D gene (6 bases). Deletions cut 5 bases from V and 2 bases from J, with 30 bases between. The germline CDR1 and CDR2 sequences are SEHNR and FQNEAQ (reference sequence). There are 21 residues in the CDR3. CDR3 coding DNA: TGTGCCAGCAGCCCAAGAATGGGGGGTGAATGGGTCAGCGGCAACACCGGGGAGCTGTTTTTT. It yields the protein CASSPRMGGEWVSGNTGELFF.

The table lists this clonotype with many counts. The chain has TRBV2 and TRBJ2-1; D uncertain. Germline CDR1 and CDR2: SNHLY and FYNNEI. This CDR3 region has 15 residues. Trimming pared 3 bases from V and 5 bases from J, leaving 14 bases between. The DNA of the CDR3 is TGTGCCAGCAGTGAGTGGACGCTGGTCGACAATGAGCAGTTCTTC. This translates into CASSEWTLVDNEQFF.

The rearrangement joins TRBV19 to TRBJ2-3; 10 bases are a match to TRBD1. The V segment lost 5 bases and the J segment 5 bases; nucleotides outside the gene matches: 19. Germline lookup yields CDR1 LNHDA and CDR2 SQIVND (reference sequence). There are 19 residues in the CDR3. CDR3: CASSPGQGFHIGSEDTQYF. In nucleotides, the CDR3 is TGTGCCAGTAGTCCGGGACAGGGGTTTCATATCGGTTCGGAAGATACGCAGTATTTT. Variable domain in full (rest from reference TRBV19 and TRBJ2-3): DGGITQSPKYLFRKEGQNVTLSCEQNLNHDAMYWYRQDPGQGLRLIYYSQIVNDFQKGDIAEGYSVSREKKESFPLTVTSAQKNPTAFYLCASSPGQGFHIGSEDTQYFGPGTRLTVL.

This clonotype was detected many times. This rearrangement joins TRBV19 to TRBJ2-1; D ambiguous. V was pared by 3 bases and J by 5 bases, with 5 bases between. Germline loops: CDR1 LNHDA, CDR2 SQIVND (reference sequence). The length of the CDR3 is 12 residues. The CDR3 sequence: CASSIRDNEQFF. The CDR3 DNA sequence: TGTGCCAGTAGTATCAGAGACAATGAGCAGTTCTTC.

This clonotype came up a few times. The genes are TRBV9 and TRBJ2-1; 9 nucleotides agree with TRBD1. The CDR3 totals 14 residues. V was pared by 5 bases and J by 6 bases, with 6 bases of the junction left unmatched. CDR1 SGDLS and CDR2 YYNGEE come from the germline V gene. For the CDR3, the DNA is TGTGCCAGCAGTAGGACAGGGGCCGGCAATGAGCAGTTCTTC. Its protein is CASSRTGAGNEQFF.

This clonotype has a count of ten or more. The chain employs TRBV7-9 and TRBJ1-2; D is possibly TRBD1 (5 bases). In germline, CDR1 is SEHNR, CDR2 FQNEAQ (reference sequence). The V end was cut by 4 bases, the J end by 3 bases, with 18 bases between. The CDR3 extends over 16 amino acids. CDR3 residues: CASSSVRWLGHYGYTF. DNA of the CDR3: TGTGCCAGCAGCTCGGTCAGGTGGTTGGGACACTATGGCTACACCTTC.

The DNA for the CDR3 is TGTGCCAGCAGTTACGCGGGGCCATCCTATGGCTACACCTTC. Translation gives CASSYAGPSYGYTF. This chain uses TRBV6-2 or TRBV6-3 with TRBJ1-2; possible D gene TRBD1, 5 bases. V lost 2 bases and J lost 4, with 11 bases in between. CDR1 is MNHEY and CDR2 is SVGEGT in the germline V gene. This CDR3 comprises 14 residues.

This clonotype was counted ten times or more. J is TRBJ2-1 and V is TRBV12-3 or TRBV12-4; 14 nucleotides agree with TRBD2. V lost 3 bases, J lost 7 bases, and 2 bases stayed unmatched. The CDR3 covers 15 residues. CDR3 DNA sequence: TGTGCCAGCAGTTTGGGACTAGCGGGAGAAAATGAGCAGTTCTTC. Translation: CASSLGLAGENEQFF.

This clonotype was seen many times. This sequence joins TRBV30 and TRBJ2-7; D remains ambiguous. With 2 bases removed from V and 6 bases from J, the gap between germline ends came to 14 bases. CDR1 and CDR2 from the germline V gene are GTSNPN and SVGIG (reference sequence). This CDR3 has 13 residues. This CDR3 reads CAWSNSIPSEQYF. CDR3 in DNA: TGTGCCTGGAGTAACTCGATACCCTCCGAGCAGTACTTC.

This clonotype came up a few times. The chain couples TRBV20-1 to TRBJ1-2; 7 nucleotides match TRBD1. Losses at the gene ends were 3 bases for V and 4 bases for J; bases not matched to a gene: 5. Germline CDR1 DFQATT, CDR2 SNEGSKA (reference sequence). The CDR3 runs to 13 residues. This CDR3 is CSASWQGGYGYTF. The DNA of the CDR3 is TGCAGTGCTAGTTGGCAGGGGGGCTATGGCTACACCTTC.

This clonotype was recorded many times. The rearrangement links TRBV7-2 to TRBJ2-7, with 7 bases identical to TRBD2. Trimming at V came to 1 base and at J to 7 bases, leaving 7 bases not matched to a gene. In germline, CDR1 is SGHTA, CDR2 FQGNSA. CDR3 size: 14 residues. CDR3 DNA: TGTGCCAGCAGCTTAGTTGCGGGAGTAGGTGAGCAGTACTTC. Translating gives CASSLVAGVGEQYF.

The genes are TRBV7-9 and TRBJ2-3; a weak D match, TRBD1 (6 bases). The CDR3 is made up of 16 amino acids. The V gene lost 5 bases and the J gene lost 0 bases, with 15 bases spanning the gap. Germline CDR1 is SEHNR and CDR2 is FQNEAQ (reference sequence). CDR3 DNA sequence: TGTGCCAGCAGCCTAAAAGGGACACCAAGCACAGATACGCAGTATTTT. Its translation: CASSLKGTPSTDTQYF.

This clonotype has a handful of counts. The chain carries TRBV7-2 and TRBJ2-1, with 8 bases aligning to TRBD2. This CDR3 is built from 16 residues. The germline V gene has CDR1 SGHTA and CDR2 FQGNSA. The V and J ends lost 2 bases and 5 bases, in that order; junction bases with no gene match: 8. The CDR3 sequence: CASSLRRSGGDNEQFF. The CDR3 nucleotides are TGTGCCAGCAGCTTACGAAGGTCGGGAGGGGACAATGAGCAGTTCTTC.

The chain links TRBV5-5 to TRBJ2-7, with D perhaps matching TRBD1 (6 bases). This CDR3 is 13 amino acids long. Trimming took 4 bases from V and 7 from J, leaving 15 bases between them. The germline gives CDR1 SGHKS, CDR2 YYEKEE (reference sequence). The CDR3 region is CASSGQGIWEQYF. CDR3 nucleotides: TGTGCCAGCAGCGGGCAGGGGATTTGGGAGCAGTACTTC.

The chain combines TRBV11-3 with TRBJ1-1; D unresolved. The CDR3 spans 13 residues. Trimming cost V 6 bases and J 7 bases, with 15 bases left between them. In germline, CDR1 is SGHNT, CDR2 YENEEA. The CDR3 region has the DNA TGTGCCAGCAGTTCGCCTTGGGAGATTGAAGCTTTCTTT. This codes for CASSSPWEIEAFF.

This clonotype was detected a few times. The chain employs TRBV6-1 and TRBJ1-1; TRBD1 is a possible D gene (5 bases). The CDR3 extends over 14 amino acids. Germline V gene sequence: CDR1 MNHNS, CDR2 SASEGT. Between the trimmed V and J ends, which lost 6 bases and 1 base, there was a span of 12 bases. CDR3 amino acids: CASRERGGNTEAFF. The CDR3 coding sequence is TGTGCCAGCAGAGAAAGGGGAGGGAACACTGAAGCTTTCTTT.

To note about this clonotype: This could be a read error, since a much larger clone is one nucleotide away. The chain links TRBV29-1 to TRBJ1-2; possible D gene TRBD1, 5 bases. V gave up 5 bases and J gave up 6 bases, with 19 bases separating them. The germline CDR1 and CDR2 sequences are SQVTM and ANQGSEA. The CDR3 has 14 residues. CDR3 nucleotide sequence: TGCAGCGTTTGGACAATAGGGGCTGGCCATGGCTACACCTTC. As protein: CSVWTIGAGHGYTF.

This clonotype has only a few counts. The chain links TRBV6-1 to TRBJ1-1; D unclear. This CDR3 contains 13 residues. Trimming cost V 3 bases and J 5 bases, with 10 bases left between them. Germline V gene sequence: CDR1 MNHNS, CDR2 SASEGT. The CDR3 DNA is TGTGCCAGCAGTGAGTCTCGTGAGACTGAAGCTTTCTTT. It specifies CASSESRETEAFF.